This record covers a single TCR beta chain. Its specificity is not known. These data come from a study of T cell repertoires in cytomegalovirus infection. Study-wide results and limits: Cumulative public TCR beta family frequency identified CMV carriers with the relevant HLA. In two of eight donors, the top clonotype was HLA-C-restricted CMV-specific.

Via MiXCR, TCRdb re-called the reads, giving one row per CDR3 protein. The profile shows about 160,000 distinct CDR3 sequences, about 22% of them singletons. The TCR was taken from a human donor in good health (CMV status not recorded). Some clones in this sample may be carry-over from other donors' samples. This material consisted of CD8+ T cells from cultured PBMCs, taken from culture after CMV antigen stimulation.

The DNA of the CDR3 is TGTGCCAGCAGCAAGACAGGGAATGAAGCTTTCTTT. Translation: CASSKTGNEAFF. The chain uses TRBV2 and TRBJ1-1, with TRBD1 identical over 7 bases. The trim removed 6 bases at V and 7 bases at J, leaving 5 bases unmatched. CDR3 size: 12 residues. Per germline, CDR1 SNHLY and CDR2 FYNNEI.